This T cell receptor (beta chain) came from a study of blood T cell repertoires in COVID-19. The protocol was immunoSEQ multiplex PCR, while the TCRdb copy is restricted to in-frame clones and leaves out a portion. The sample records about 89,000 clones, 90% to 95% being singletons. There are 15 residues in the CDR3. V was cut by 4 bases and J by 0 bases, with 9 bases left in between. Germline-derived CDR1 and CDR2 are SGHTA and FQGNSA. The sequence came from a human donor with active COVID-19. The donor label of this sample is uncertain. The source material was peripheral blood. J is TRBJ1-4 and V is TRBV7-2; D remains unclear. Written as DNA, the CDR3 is TGTGCCAGCAGCTCCCGATCTACAACTAATGAAAAACTGTTTTTT. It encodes CASSSRSTTNEKLFF.